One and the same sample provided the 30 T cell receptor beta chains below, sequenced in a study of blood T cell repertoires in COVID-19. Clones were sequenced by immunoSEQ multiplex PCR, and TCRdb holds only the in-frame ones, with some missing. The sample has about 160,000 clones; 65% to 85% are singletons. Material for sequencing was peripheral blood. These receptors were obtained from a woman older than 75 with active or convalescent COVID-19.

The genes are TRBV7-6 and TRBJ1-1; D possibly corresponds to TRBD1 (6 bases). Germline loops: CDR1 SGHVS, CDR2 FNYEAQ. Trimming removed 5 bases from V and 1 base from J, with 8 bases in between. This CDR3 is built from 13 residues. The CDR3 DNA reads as TGTGCCAGCAGCCAAGGGGGGAACACTGAAGCTTTCTTT. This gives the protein CASSQGGNTEAFF.

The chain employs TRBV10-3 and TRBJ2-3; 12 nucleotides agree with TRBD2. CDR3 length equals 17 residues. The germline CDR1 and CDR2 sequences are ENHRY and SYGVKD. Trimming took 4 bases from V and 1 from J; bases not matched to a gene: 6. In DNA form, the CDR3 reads TGTGCCATCAGTGTGACTAGCGGGGGCCATCGCACAGATACGCAGTATTTT. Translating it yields CAISVTSGGHRTDTQYF.

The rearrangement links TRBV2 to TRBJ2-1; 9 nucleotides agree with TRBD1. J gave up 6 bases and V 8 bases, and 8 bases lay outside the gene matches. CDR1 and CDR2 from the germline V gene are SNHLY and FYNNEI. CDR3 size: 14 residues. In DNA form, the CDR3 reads TGTGCCAGCTGTAGGGACAGGGCCATCAATGAGCAGTTCTTC. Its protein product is CASCRDRAINEQFF.

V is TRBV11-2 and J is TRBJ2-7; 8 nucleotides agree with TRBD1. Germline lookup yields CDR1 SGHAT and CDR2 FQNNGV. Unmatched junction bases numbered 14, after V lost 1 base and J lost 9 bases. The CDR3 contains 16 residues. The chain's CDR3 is CASSLGGTGLVLGQYF. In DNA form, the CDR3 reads TGTGCCAGCAGCTTAGGAGGGACAGGCTTGGTCTTGGGGCAGTACTTC.

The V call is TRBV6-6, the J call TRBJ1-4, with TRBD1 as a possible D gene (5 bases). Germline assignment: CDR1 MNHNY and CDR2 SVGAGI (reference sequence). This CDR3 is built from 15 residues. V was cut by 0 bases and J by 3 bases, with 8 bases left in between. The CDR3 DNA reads TGTGCCAGCAGTTACTCGCAGGGATCTAATGAAAAACTGTTTTTT. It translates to CASSYSQGSNEKLFF.

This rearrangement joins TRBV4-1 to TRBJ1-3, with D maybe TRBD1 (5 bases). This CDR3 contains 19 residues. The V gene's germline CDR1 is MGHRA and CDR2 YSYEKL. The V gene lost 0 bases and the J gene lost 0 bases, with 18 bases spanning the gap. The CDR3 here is CASSQEGPRDSGSGNTIYF. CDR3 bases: TGCGCCAGCAGCCAAGAGGGGCCCCGGGACTCCGGCTCTGGAAACACCATATATTTT.

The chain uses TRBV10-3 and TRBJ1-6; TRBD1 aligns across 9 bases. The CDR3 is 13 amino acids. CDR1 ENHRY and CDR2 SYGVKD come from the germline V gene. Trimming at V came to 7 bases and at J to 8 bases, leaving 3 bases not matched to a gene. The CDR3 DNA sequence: TGTGCCATCAAGGGACAGGGTGATTCACCCCTCCACTTT. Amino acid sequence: CAIKGQGDSPLHF.

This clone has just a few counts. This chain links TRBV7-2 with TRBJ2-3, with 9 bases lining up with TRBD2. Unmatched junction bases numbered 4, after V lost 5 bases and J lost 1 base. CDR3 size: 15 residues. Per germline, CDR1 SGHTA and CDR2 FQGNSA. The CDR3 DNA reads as TGTGCCAGCAGCCCCAGGACTAGCGGCACAGATACGCAGTATTTT. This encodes CASSPRTSGTDTQYF.

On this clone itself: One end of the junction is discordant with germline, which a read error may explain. The CDR3 coding sequence is TGTGCCAGCTCACCGCAAGGACAGAAATCCTCATTC. Amino acids: CASSPQGQKSSF. This rearrangement joins TRBV18 to TRBJ2-7; the D gene is possibly TRBD1 (6 bases). CDR1 is KGHSH, CDR2 LQKENI, per germline. The CDR3 is 12 residues long.

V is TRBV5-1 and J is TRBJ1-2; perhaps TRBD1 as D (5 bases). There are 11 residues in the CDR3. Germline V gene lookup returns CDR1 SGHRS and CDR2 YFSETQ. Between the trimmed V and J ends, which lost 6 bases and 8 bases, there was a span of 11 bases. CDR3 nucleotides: TGCGCCAGCAACGGTAGGGGAGGCTACACCTTC. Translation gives CASNGRGGYTF.

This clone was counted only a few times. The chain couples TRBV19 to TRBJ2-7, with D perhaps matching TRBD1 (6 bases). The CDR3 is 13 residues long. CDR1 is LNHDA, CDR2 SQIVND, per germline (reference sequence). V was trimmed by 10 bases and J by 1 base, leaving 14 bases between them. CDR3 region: CAIRQVWSYEQYF. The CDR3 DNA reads TGTGCCATAAGACAGGTATGGTCCTACGAGCAGTACTTC.

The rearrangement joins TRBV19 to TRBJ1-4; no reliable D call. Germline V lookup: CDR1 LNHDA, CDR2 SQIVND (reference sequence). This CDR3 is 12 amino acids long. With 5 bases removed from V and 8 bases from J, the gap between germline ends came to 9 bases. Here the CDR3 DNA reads TGTGCCAGTAGTTTCCGAGGGGAAAAACTGTTTTTT. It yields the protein CASSFRGEKLFF.

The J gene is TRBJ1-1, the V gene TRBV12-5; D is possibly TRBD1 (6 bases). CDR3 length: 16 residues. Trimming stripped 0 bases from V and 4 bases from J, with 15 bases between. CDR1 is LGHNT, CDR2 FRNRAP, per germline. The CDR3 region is CASGLVRGGGPTEAFF. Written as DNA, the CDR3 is TGTGCTAGTGGTTTGGTACGAGGCGGGGGGCCCACTGAAGCTTTCTTT. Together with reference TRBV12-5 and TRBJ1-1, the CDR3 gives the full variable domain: DARVTQTPRHKVTEMGQEVTMRCQPILGHNTVFWYRQTMMQGLELLAYFRNRAPLDDSGMPKDRFSAEMPDATLATLKIQPSEPRDSAVYFCASGLVRGGGPTEAFFGQGTRLTVV.

CDR3 residues: CASSSDSHNEQFF. The CDR3 nucleotides read TGTGCCAGCAGTTCAGACAGCCACAATGAGCAGTTCTTC. The gene calls are TRBV12-3 or TRBV12-4 and TRBJ2-1; TRBD1 might be the D (5 bases). The CDR3 contains 13 residues. V lost 4 bases and J 5 bases, leaving 9 bases between the germline ends.

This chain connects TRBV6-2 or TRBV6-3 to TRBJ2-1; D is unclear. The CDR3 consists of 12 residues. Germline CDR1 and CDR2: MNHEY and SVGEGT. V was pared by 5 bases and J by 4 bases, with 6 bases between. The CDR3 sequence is CASSVNYNEQFF. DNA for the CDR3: TGTGCCAGCAGTGTCAATTACAATGAGCAGTTCTTC.

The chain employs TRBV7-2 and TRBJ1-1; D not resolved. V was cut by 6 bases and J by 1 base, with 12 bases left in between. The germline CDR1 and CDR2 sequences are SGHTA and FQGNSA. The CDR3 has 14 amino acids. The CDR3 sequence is CASSYPGGNTEAFF. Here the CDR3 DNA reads TGTGCCAGCAGTTACCCTGGAGGGAACACTGAAGCTTTCTTT.

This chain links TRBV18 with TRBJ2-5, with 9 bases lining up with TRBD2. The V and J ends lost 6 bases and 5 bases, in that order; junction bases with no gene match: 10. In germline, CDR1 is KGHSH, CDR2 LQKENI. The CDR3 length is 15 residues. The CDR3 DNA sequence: TGTGCCAGCTCTACCGGGACTAGCCTTCCGGAGACCCAGTACTTC. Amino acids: CASSTGTSLPETQYF.

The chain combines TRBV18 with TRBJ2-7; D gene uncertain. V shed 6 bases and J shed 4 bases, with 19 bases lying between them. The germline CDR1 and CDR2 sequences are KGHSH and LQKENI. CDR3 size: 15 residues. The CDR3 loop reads CASSTDPSRSYEQYF. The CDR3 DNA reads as TGTGCCAGCTCCACCGACCCCTCCAGGTCGTACGAGCAGTACTTC. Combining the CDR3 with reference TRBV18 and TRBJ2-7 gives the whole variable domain NAGVMQNPRHLVRRRGQEARLRCSPMKGHSHVYWYRQLPEEGLKFMVYLQKENIIDESGMPKERFSAEFPKEGPSILRIQQVVRGDSAAYFCASSTDPSRSYEQYFGPGTRLTVT.

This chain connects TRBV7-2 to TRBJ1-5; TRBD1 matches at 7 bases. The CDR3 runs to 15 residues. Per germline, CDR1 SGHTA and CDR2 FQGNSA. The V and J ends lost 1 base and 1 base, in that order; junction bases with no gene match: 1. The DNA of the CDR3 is TGTGCCAGCAGCTTAGAGGACAGGAGCAATCAGCCCCAGCATTTT. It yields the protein CASSLEDRSNQPQHF.

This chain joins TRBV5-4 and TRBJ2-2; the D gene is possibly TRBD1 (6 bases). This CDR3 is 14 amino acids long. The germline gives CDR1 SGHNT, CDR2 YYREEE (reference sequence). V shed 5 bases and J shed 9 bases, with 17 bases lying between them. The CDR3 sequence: CASSRDQGPRELFF. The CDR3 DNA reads TGTGCCAGCAGTCGTGACCAGGGGCCCCGGGAGCTGTTTTTT.

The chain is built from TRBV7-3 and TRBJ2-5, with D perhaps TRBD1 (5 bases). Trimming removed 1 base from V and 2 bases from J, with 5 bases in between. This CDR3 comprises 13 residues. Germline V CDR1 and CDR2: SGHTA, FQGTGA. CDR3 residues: CASSLNRQETQYF. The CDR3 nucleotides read TGTGCCAGCAGCTTAAACAGGCAAGAGACCCAGTACTTC.

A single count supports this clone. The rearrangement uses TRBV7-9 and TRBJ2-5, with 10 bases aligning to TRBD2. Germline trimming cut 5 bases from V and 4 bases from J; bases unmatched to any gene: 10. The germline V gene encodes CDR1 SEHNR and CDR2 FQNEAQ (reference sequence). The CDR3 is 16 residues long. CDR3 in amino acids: CASSVGSSGGGETQYF. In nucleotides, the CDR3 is TGTGCCAGCAGCGTAGGGTCTAGCGGGGGTGGAGAGACCCAGTACTTC.

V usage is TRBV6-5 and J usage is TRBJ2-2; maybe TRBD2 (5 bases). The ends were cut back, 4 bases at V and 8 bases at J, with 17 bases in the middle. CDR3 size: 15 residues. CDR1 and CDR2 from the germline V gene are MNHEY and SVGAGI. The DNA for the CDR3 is TGTGCCAGCAGTTCCAACGAGGTCGGCGGGGGGGAGCTGTTTTTT. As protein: CASSSNEVGGGELFF.

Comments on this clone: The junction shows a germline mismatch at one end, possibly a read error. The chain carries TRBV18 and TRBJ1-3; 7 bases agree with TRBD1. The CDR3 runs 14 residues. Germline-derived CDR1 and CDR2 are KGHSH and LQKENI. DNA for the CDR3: TGTGCCAGCTCCCCACAGGGGCCTGGAAACACCATATATTTT. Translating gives CASSPQGPGNTIYF. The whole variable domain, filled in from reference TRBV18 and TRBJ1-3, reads NAGVMQNPRHLVRRRGQEARLRCSPMKGHSHVYWYRQLPEEGLKFMVYLQKENIIDESGMPKERFSAEFPKEGPSILRIQQVVRGDSAAYFCASSPQGPGNTIYFGEGSWLTVV.

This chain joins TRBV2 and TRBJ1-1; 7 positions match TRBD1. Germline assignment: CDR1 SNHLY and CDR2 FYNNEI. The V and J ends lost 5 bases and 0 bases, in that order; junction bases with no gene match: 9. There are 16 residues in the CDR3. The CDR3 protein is CASSKTGTAMNTEAFF. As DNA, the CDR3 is TGTGCCAGCAGTAAAACCGGGACAGCTATGAACACTGAAGCTTTCTTT.

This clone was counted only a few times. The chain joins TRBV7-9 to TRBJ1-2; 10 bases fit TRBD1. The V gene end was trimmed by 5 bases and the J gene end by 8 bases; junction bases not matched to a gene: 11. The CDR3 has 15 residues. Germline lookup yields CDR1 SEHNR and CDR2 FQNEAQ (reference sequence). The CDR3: CASSPADRGLRGYTF. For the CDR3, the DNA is TGTGCCAGCAGCCCGGCCGACAGGGGGCTGAGGGGCTACACCTTC. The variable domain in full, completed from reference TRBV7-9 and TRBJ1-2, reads DTGVSQNPRHKITKRGQNVTFRCDPISEHNRLYWYRQTLGQGPEFLTYFQNEAQLEKSRLLSDRFSAERPKGSFSTLEIQRTEQGDSAMYLCASSPADRGLRGYTFGSGTRLTVV.

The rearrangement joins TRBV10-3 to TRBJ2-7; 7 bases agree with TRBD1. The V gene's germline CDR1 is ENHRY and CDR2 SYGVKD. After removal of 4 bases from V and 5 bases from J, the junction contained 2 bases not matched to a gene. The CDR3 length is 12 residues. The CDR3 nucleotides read TGTGCCATCAGTGCAGGGGGTGACGAGCAGTACTTC. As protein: CAISAGGDEQYF.

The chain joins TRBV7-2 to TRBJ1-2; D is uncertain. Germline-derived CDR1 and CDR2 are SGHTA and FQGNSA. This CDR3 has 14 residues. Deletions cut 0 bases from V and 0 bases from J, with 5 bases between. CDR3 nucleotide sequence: TGTGCCAGCAGCTTAGCGGGAGCTAACTATGGCTACACCTTC. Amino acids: CASSLAGANYGYTF.

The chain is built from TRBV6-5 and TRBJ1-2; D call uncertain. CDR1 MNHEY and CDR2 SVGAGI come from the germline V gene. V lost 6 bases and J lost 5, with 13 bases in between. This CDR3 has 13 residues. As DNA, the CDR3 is TGTGCCAGCAGGGAGGCTGGAGCGTATGGCTACACCTTC. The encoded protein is CASREAGAYGYTF.

CDR3 region: CASSLNSGPREPQHF. DNA of the CDR3: TGTGCCAGCAGCTTAAACTCAGGGCCGAGAGAGCCCCAGCATTTT. The rearrangement uses TRBV7-2 and TRBJ1-5; possible D gene TRBD1, 5 bases. Germline values: CDR1 SGHTA, CDR2 FQGNSA. The CDR3 sequence is 15 residues long. V lost 2 bases, J lost 8 bases, and 16 bases lay in between.